The present TCR beta chain was sequenced within a study of early T cells in non-severe SARS-CoV-2 infection. About the research overall: Chains stayed unpaired after sequencing of bulk RNA from unsorted whole blood. General study points: VDJdb matches were skewed toward anti-spike CD8 T cell responses.

In the library, individual cDNA molecules carried attached unique molecular identifiers. Via MiXCR, TCRdb re-called the 5' RACE reads, giving one row per CDR3 protein. The data show some 87,000 distinct CDR3 sequences, 9% to 14% seen once. With 5 bases clipped from V and 7 bases from J, the junction kept 9 bases outside the gene matches. From germline, CDR1 is SEHNR and CDR2 FQNEAQ (reference sequence). The CDR3 runs to 16 residues. This clonotype occurred a few times. Its antigen remains unidentified. V gene TRBV7-9 combines with J gene TRBJ2-4; 12 bases agree with TRBD2. The clonotype comes from an adult who was a healthcare worker with PCR-confirmed SARS-CoV-2 infection or an uninfected control (not recorded which). Sequences were obtained from whole blood. CDR3: CASSPHRLAGVNIQYF. The DNA for the CDR3 is TGTGCCAGCAGCCCTCACCGACTAGCGGGAGTGAACATTCAGTACTTC.